This T cell receptor (beta chain) was identified during a study of memory CD4+ T cells and cytomegalovirus serostatus. Study details: Of the healthy Belgian adults, several were CMV seropositive and around 22 seronegative.

For this clone: The junction departs from germline at one end; a sequencing error may be responsible.

The method was immunoSEQ multiplex PCR; TCRdb's version includes in-frame clones alone and lacks a portion of them. The repertoire has roughly 40,000 clones, around 84% of them found once; the top ten carry roughly 0.8%. The sort gate was single viable CD3+CD4+CD8-CD45RO+ cells for memory CD4+ T cells. CD4+ T cells were isolated by positive magnetic selection. The CDR3 runs to 16 residues. Germline CDR1 reads ENHRY; CDR2 reads SYGVKD. The specimen was memory CD4+ T cells from blood. This clonotype originated in an adult in good health and CMV-seronegative. J is TRBJ1-2 and V is TRBV10-3; 8 nucleotides match TRBD1. CDR3 loop: CAITEQGAVRKRGYTF. CDR3 nucleotide sequence: TGTGCCATCACTGAGCAGGGGGCGGTTCGGAAACGTGGCTACACCTTC.